Below, 23 T cell receptor beta chains from the same sample are listed, as sequenced in a study of breast tumors, draining lymph nodes, adjacent tissues. Axillary draining lymph nodes of breast cancer patients supplied the node samples. TCRdb analysed the multiplex PCR reads with MiXCR anew, one entry per CDR3 protein. The sample carries over 150,000 distinct CDR3 sequences, 30% to 40% recorded once. Sequencing used axillary lymph node tissue. These receptors were taken from a female donor with breast cancer. Some clones in this sample may be carry-over from other donors' samples.

To note about this clonotype: This may be a read error, as it is one base from a much larger clone. V usage is TRBV11-2 and J usage is TRBJ2-2; TRBD1 aligns across 7 bases. There are 14 residues in the CDR3. Germline lookup yields CDR1 SGHAT and CDR2 FQNNGV. The V segment lost 1 base and the J segment 5 bases; nucleotides outside the gene matches: 1. CDR3 sequence reads: CASSLVRGTGELFF. As DNA, the CDR3 is TGTGCCAGCAGCTTAGTCAGGGGGACCGGGGAGCTGTTTTTT.

Only a few counts were recorded for this clonotype. Germline and junction disagree at one end, which may indicate a read error. V and J are TRBV7-2 and TRBJ2-5; 14 bases align to TRBD2. This CDR3 has 17 residues. Germline lookup yields CDR1 SGHTA and CDR2 FQGNSA. The CDR3 is CASTRLAGGLLQEPQYF. The DNA of the CDR3 is TGTGCCAGCACCCGACTAGCGGGGGGGTTACTCCAAGAGCCCCAGTACTTC. Filled out from reference TRBV7-2 and TRBJ2-5, the complete variable domain reads GAGVSQSPSNKVTEKGKDVELRCDPISGHTALYWYRQSLGQGLEFLIYFQGNSAPDKSGLPSDRFSAERTGGSVSTLTIQRTQQEDSAVYLCASTRLAGGLLQEPQYFGPGTRLLVL.

At least ten counts were recorded for this clonotype. J is TRBJ1-6 and V is TRBV6-2 or TRBV6-3; D perhaps matches TRBD1 (6 bases). The CDR3 spans 14 residues. Germline V gives CDR1 MNHEY, CDR2 SVGEGT. V lost 6 bases, J lost 9 bases, and 15 bases lay in between. The CDR3 sequence is CASSEWTALSPLHF. The CDR3 DNA reads TGTGCCAGCAGCGAATGGACAGCTCTTTCACCCCTCCACTTT.

This clonotype was observed many times. The rearrangement links TRBV24-1 to TRBJ2-5, with 7 bases fitting TRBD1. The V gene end was trimmed by 4 bases and the J gene end by 7 bases; junction bases not matched to a gene: 11. The CDR3 has 15 residues. The germline CDR1 and CDR2 sequences are KGHDR and SFDVKD. Written as DNA, the CDR3 is TGTGCCACCAGTGACCGTCGACAGGGCGTAGGGACCCAGTACTTC. Translating it yields CATSDRRQGVGTQYF.

This clonotype showed up many times. The J gene is TRBJ1-2, the V gene TRBV28; D gene unclear. The ends were cut back, 7 bases at V and 7 bases at J, with 19 bases in the middle. Germline V CDR1 and CDR2: MDHEN, SYDVKM. The CDR3 totals 14 residues. CDR3 region: CASIKDRARGGYTF. The DNA of the CDR3 is TGTGCCAGCATAAAGGACCGAGCCCGTGGTGGCTACACCTTC.

The chain has TRBV7-6 and TRBJ2-1; 9 bases match TRBD2. Germline CDR1 reads SGHVS; CDR2 reads FNYEAQ. J gave up 0 bases and V 1 base, and 4 bases lay outside the gene matches. CDR3 size: 17 residues. The CDR3 protein is CASSLETSGLSYNEQFF. CDR3 nucleotide sequence: TGTGCCAGCAGCTTAGAGACTAGCGGCCTCTCCTACAATGAGCAGTTCTTC.

This clonotype was seen ten or more times. This chain joins TRBV2 and TRBJ2-6; 8 bases map to TRBD2. Trimming at V came to 6 bases and at J to 2 bases, leaving 3 bases not matched to a gene. This CDR3 region has 15 residues. Germline lookup yields CDR1 SNHLY and CDR2 FYNNEI. Written as DNA, the CDR3 is TGTGCCAGCAGCCCGGGGGGGCCTGGGGCCAACGTCCTGACTTTC. This encodes CASSPGGPGANVLTF.

This clonotype was detected ten times or more. The genes are TRBV20-1 and TRBJ2-7, with TRBD1 matching over 7 bases. This CDR3 has 12 residues. The J segment lost 3 bases and the V segment lost 6 bases, leaving 5 bases of the junction unmatched. CDR1 DFQATT and CDR2 SNEGSKA come from the germline V gene (reference sequence). CDR3 region: CSANRDSYEQYF. The CDR3 DNA reads as TGCAGTGCCAACCGGGACAGCTACGAGCAGTACTTC.

J is TRBJ1-2 and V is TRBV9, with D maybe TRBD1 (6 bases). V was cut by 6 bases and J by 8 bases, with 17 bases left in between. Germline V CDR1 and CDR2: SGDLS, YYNGEE. This CDR3 is built from 13 residues. In DNA form, the CDR3 reads TGTGCCAGCACCAAGATAGGGGGGTACGGCTACACCTTC. This encodes CASTKIGGYGYTF. Filled out from reference TRBV9 and TRBJ1-2, the complete variable domain reads DSGVTQTPKHLITATGQRVTLRCSPRSGDLSVYWYQQSLDQGLQFLIQYYNGEERAKGNILERFSAQQFPDLHSELNLSSLELGDSALYFCASTKIGGYGYTFGSGTRLTVV.

This clonotype was detected ten times or more. The chain has TRBV2 and TRBJ1-4, with D hard to call. The germline V gene has CDR1 SNHLY and CDR2 FYNNEI. V was pared by 6 bases and J by 7 bases, with 12 bases between. The CDR3 has 13 residues. The CDR3 region has the DNA TGTGCCAGCAGCAAGGCGGGGTTTGAAAAACTGTTTTTT. Residues: CASSKAGFEKLFF.

This clonotype was found many times. The chain joins TRBV2 to TRBJ2-7; TRBD2 aligns across 14 bases. Per germline, CDR1 SNHLY and CDR2 FYNNEI. Trimming removed 6 bases from V and 7 bases from J; junction bases left unmatched: 11. This CDR3 is built from 16 residues. CDR3 sequence (DNA): TGTGCCAGCAGCGTCCTGACTAGCGGGGGGGCGGGGGAGCAGTACTTC. Translating it yields CASSVLTSGGAGEQYF.

This clonotype was seen ten or more times. J is TRBJ2-1 and V is TRBV20-1; TRBD2 is a possible D gene (6 bases). Germline V CDR1 and CDR2: DFQATT, SNEGSKA (reference sequence). V was cut by 2 bases and J by 2 bases, with 16 bases left in between. The CDR3 consists of 16 residues. CDR3 loop: CSARPAGTQPYNEQFF. CDR3 nucleotide sequence: TGCAGTGCTAGACCAGCCGGGACTCAACCCTACAATGAGCAGTTCTTC.

At least ten counts were recorded for this clonotype. V usage is TRBV25-1 and J usage is TRBJ2-7; tentatively, D is TRBD1 (6 bases). The CDR3 consists of 14 residues. Between the trimmed V and J ends, which lost 4 bases and 6 bases, there was a span of 16 bases. Germline V gene sequence: CDR1 MGHDK, CDR2 SYGVNS. This CDR3 reads CASSGYRDPSEQYF. The CDR3 region has the DNA TGTGCCAGCAGTGGCTACAGGGACCCTAGCGAGCAGTACTTC.

Only a few counts were recorded for this clonotype. The chain carries TRBV5-4 and TRBJ1-1; D remains unclear. In germline, CDR1 is SGHNT, CDR2 YYREEE (reference sequence). The V and J ends lost 0 bases and 5 bases respectively, with 8 bases between them. The CDR3 consists of 13 residues. The CDR3 is CASSLGAITEAFF. For the CDR3, the DNA is TGTGCCAGCAGCTTGGGGGCTATAACTGAAGCTTTCTTT. The full variable domain, in which reference TRBV5-4 and TRBJ1-1 provide the parts outside the CDR3, is ETGVTQSPTHLIKTRGQQVTLRCSSQSGHNTVSWYQQALGQGPQFIFQYYREEENGRGNFPPRFSGLQFPNYSSELNVNALELDDSALYLCASSLGAITEAFFGQGTRLTVV.

Ten or more counts support this clonotype. In DNA form, the CDR3 reads TGTGCCTGGAGTCGAGGGGCGCGTGGAAACACCATATATTTT. Translation: CAWSRGARGNTIYF. This chain connects TRBV30 to TRBJ1-3; D perhaps matches TRBD1 (5 bases). The CDR3 consists of 14 residues. Germline V CDR1 and CDR2: GTSNPN, SVGIG (reference sequence). Trimming pared 2 bases from V and 3 bases from J, leaving 11 bases between.

The table lists this clonotype with many counts. V and J are TRBV5-1 and TRBJ2-7, with 7 bases lining up with TRBD1. From germline, CDR1 is SGHRS and CDR2 YFSETQ. V trimming: 3 bases; J trimming: 2 bases; junction bases outside the gene matches: 8. This CDR3 has 15 residues. The CDR3 DNA follows: TGCGCCAGCAGCTACCGGGACAGACTTACCTACGAGCAGTACTTC. Its translation: CASSYRDRLTYEQYF.

Many counts were recorded for this clonotype. The chain joins TRBV6-5 to TRBJ2-7; perhaps TRBD2 as D (7 bases). The CDR3 loop spans 13 amino acids. V was clipped by 8 bases and J by 7 bases, with 18 bases between them. Germline values: CDR1 MNHEY, CDR2 SVGAGI. DNA for the CDR3: TGTGCCAGCTGCCGGGGGGCTACGGGGGAGCAGTACTTC. Residues: CASCRGATGEQYF.

This clonotype was seen many times. This chain's CDR3 is CASSSQPYEQYF. DNA for the CDR3: TGTGCCAGCAGTTCTCAGCCCTACGAGCAGTACTTC. The chain carries TRBV5-6 and TRBJ2-7, with D unresolved. Germline assignment: CDR1 SGHDT and CDR2 YYEEEE. There are 12 residues in the CDR3. V dropped 5 bases and J dropped 2 bases, with 8 bases sitting between them.

As for this clonotype: A read error is possible here, since a much larger clone lies one base away. This chain links TRBV20-1 with TRBJ2-1, with 9 bases that match TRBD2. Germline loops: CDR1 DFQATT, CDR2 SNEGSKA (reference sequence). The ends lost 0 bases at V and 9 bases at J; junction bases unmatched: 6. The CDR3 consists of 14 residues. The CDR3 nucleotides read TGCAGTGCTAGAGACCTAGCGGGGAACACTGAGCAGTTCTTC. Translated, it gives CSARDLAGNTEQFF.

This clonotype showed up many times. The rearrangement uses TRBV6-6 and TRBJ2-1, with D uncertain. Germline CDR1 MNHNY, CDR2 SVGAGI (reference sequence). Between the trimmed V and J ends, which lost 6 bases and 10 bases, there was a span of 16 bases. The CDR3 spans 13 residues. The CDR3 DNA reads as TGTGCCAGCAGCCCCCTCGCCGACGACGAGCAGTTCTTC. Protein: CASSPLADDEQFF.

This clonotype was found many times. The rearrangement joins TRBV11-2 to TRBJ2-1, with 10 bases aligning to TRBD2. Germline V lookup: CDR1 SGHAT, CDR2 FQNNGV. The CDR3 covers 16 residues. Trimming removed 1 base from V and 9 bases from J; junction bases left unmatched: 9. CDR3 region: CASSLGTSGLPLEQFF. As DNA, the CDR3 is TGTGCCAGCAGCTTAGGGACTAGCGGTTTGCCCCTTGAGCAGTTCTTC.

This clonotype has a count of ten or more. Written as DNA, the CDR3 is TGTGCCAGCAGGCTAGCGGGCAACACAGATACGCAGTATTTT. It is translated as CASRLAGNTDTQYF. This sequence joins TRBV28 and TRBJ2-3, with 8 bases lining up with TRBD2. In germline, CDR1 is MDHEN, CDR2 SYDVKM. This CDR3 is 14 amino acids long. The junction had 4 bases not matched to a gene; V was cut back by 6 bases and J by 2 bases.

This clonotype was observed at least ten times. The rearrangement links TRBV7-3 to TRBJ2-7; no clear D. This CDR3 is 13 amino acids long. The V gene's germline CDR1 is SGHTA and CDR2 FQGTGA. The V end was cut by 0 bases, the J end by 7 bases, with 10 bases between. Written as DNA, the CDR3 is TGTGCCAGCAGCTTAACGTTGGTCTCGGAGCAGTACTTC. It specifies CASSLTLVSEQYF.